This TCR beta chain stems from a study of blood T cell repertoires in COVID-19. Study context: Both acute and convalescent COVID-19 samples were obtained from the United States, Italy and Spain. Sources were T cells, B-cell-depleted T cells, or PBMCs; the material itself was cDNA or gDNA.

In its sample, this clone was seen once. Germline CDR1 SGDLS, CDR2 YYNGEE. This CDR3 contains 15 residues. J gave up 7 bases and V 3 bases, and 8 bases lay outside the gene matches. Original methodology: The assay estimated nucleated cells by amplifying reference gene primers. TCRdb's copy holds only in-frame clones and misses some; the assay was immunoSEQ multiplex PCR. Clone size and V and J calls were adopted from that table, with D and trimming inferred from the DNA. Among 100,000 to 150,000 clones, approximately 88% were seen once, and the ten largest hold 1.1% to 1.5%. Specimen: peripheral blood. This TCR came from a man aged 60-69 years with acute or convalescent COVID-19. The V and J genes are TRBV9 and TRBJ2-1; 9 bases line up with TRBD1. CDR3 sequence reads: CASSGRDREYNEQFF. The CDR3 DNA reads as TGTGCCAGCAGCGGCCGGGACAGGGAGTATAATGAGCAGTTCTTC.